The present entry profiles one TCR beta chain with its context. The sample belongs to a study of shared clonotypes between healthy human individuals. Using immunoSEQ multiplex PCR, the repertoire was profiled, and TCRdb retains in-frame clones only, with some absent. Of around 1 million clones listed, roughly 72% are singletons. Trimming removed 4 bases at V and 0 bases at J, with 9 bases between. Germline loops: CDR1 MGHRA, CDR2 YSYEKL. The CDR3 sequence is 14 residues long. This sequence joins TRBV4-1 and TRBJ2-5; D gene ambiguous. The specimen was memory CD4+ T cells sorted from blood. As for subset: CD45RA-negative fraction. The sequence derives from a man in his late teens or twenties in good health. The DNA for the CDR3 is TGCGCCAGCAGCCGCGGATACTACCAAGAGACCCAGTACTTC. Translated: CASSRGYYQETQYF.